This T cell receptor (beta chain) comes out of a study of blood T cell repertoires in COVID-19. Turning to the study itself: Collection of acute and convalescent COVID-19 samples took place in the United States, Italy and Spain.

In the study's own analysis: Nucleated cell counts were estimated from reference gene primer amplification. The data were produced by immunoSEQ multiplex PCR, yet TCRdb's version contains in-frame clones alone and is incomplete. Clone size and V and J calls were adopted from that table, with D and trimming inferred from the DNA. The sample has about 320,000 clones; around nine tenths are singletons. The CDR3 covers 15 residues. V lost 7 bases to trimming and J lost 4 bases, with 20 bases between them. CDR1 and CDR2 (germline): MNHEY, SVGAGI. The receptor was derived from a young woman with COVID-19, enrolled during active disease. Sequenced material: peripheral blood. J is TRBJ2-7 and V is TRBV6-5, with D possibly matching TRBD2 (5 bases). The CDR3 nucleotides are TGTGCCAGCACCCCGGAGGTGCTAGGGTGGTACGAGCAGTACTTC. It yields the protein CASTPEVLGWYEQYF.